This T cell receptor (beta chain) was profiled in a study of graft-versus-host responses after intestinal transplantation. About the study: Induction with anti-thymocyte globulin, then tacrolimus and steroids for roughly 3 years, was given to all recipients.

Whole-study findings and limits: Maximum circulating GvH clone levels tracked with early post-transplant HvG decreases.

The V gene's germline CDR1 is SGHNT and CDR2 YYREEE (reference sequence). The CDR3 has 17 residues. Trimming took off 1 base at V and 4 bases at J, with 20 bases between the two ends. Concerning this clone: The target antigen is unknown.

Data came from immunoSEQ multiplex PCR; TCRdb stores just in-frame clones and leaves some out. The sample includes tens of thousands of clones, about 94% of them seen just once. The chain has TRBV5-4 and TRBJ1-2; weak D call: TRBD1 (5 bases). Sample: unstimulated CD4+ T cells sorted from spleen or lymph node cells, taken before transplant. The sequence came from a human donor who was the organ donor for an intestinal transplant. The CDR3 sequence is CASSLSLIRAAGYGYTF. CDR3 in DNA: TGTGCCAGCAGCTTGTCGTTGATCAGGGCCGCAGGCTATGGCTACACCTTC.